Listed here are 4 T cell receptor beta chains from one sample, sequenced in a study of CD8+ T cells in alopecia areata (dated by TCRdb to the late 2010s). Receptors were amplified or captured by the immunoSEQ multiplex PCR assay. RNA was extracted from all samples and reverse transcribed into cDNA as template for TCR sequencing. The clones in this table, taken by TCRdb from immuneACCESS, are in-frame only. Not every clone is retained; where verified, under half of the shortfall comes from an unresolved V gene, and the cause of the rest is unknown. For this sample the table gives 150,000 to 250,000 clones, of which about 60% were detected only once. Over 3% of the sample lies in the top ten. According to the study, the label for this sample's time point signals: about 4 weeks on oral tofacitinib. The treatment or condition label, read with the paper, signifies: oral pan-JAK inhibitor, 5-10 mg twice daily.

The sequencing here drew on CD4+ T cells sorted from blood, taken at week 4, from a patient treated with tofacitinib. The receptor set was obtained from a human donor with alopecia areata.

This clone has just a few counts. The genes are TRBV29-1 and TRBJ2-5, with 10 bases matching TRBD2. The CDR3 runs to 13 residues. The germline CDR1 and CDR2 sequences are SQVTM and ANQGSEA. Losses at the gene ends were 6 bases for V and 6 bases for J; bases not matched to a gene: 7. CDR3 in DNA: TGCAGCGTCGAGCGGGGGGGCGGAAAGACCCAGTACTTC. This gives the protein CSVERGGGKTQYF. Complete variable domain (other parts from reference TRBV29-1 and TRBJ2-5): SAVISQKPSRDICQRGTSLTIQCQVDSQVTMMFWYRQQPGQSLTLIATANQGSEATYESGFVIDKFPISRPNLTFSTLTVSNMSPEDSSIYLCSVERGGGKTQYFGPGTRLLVL.

This clone was observed once. This chain connects TRBV5-1 to TRBJ1-1, with D maybe TRBD1 (5 bases). V was cut by 3 bases and J by 1 base, with 10 bases left in between. This CDR3 contains 14 residues. Per germline, CDR1 SGHRS and CDR2 YFSETQ. The CDR3 here is CASSWGERNTEAFF. In DNA form, the CDR3 reads TGCGCCAGCAGCTGGGGGGAGAGGAACACTGAAGCTTTCTTT.

The J gene is TRBJ2-5, the V gene TRBV29-1; no firm D call. The V end was cut by 1 base, the J end by 0 bases, with 6 bases between. This CDR3 contains 13 residues. CDR1 is SQVTM, CDR2 ANQGSEA, per germline. DNA of the CDR3: TGCAGCGTTGAAGGTGGGGACCAAGAGACCCAGTACTTC. It translates to CSVEGGDQETQYF.

The J gene is TRBJ2-7, the V gene TRBV29-1; 10 nucleotides line up with TRBD2. CDR3 length equals 13 residues. Per the germline V gene, CDR1 is SQVTM and CDR2 is ANQGSEA. The J segment lost 7 bases and the V segment lost 3 bases, leaving 6 bases of the junction unmatched. The CDR3 region is CSVDQRGGHEQYF. As DNA, the CDR3 is TGCAGCGTTGACCAGCGGGGGGGTCATGAGCAGTACTTC.